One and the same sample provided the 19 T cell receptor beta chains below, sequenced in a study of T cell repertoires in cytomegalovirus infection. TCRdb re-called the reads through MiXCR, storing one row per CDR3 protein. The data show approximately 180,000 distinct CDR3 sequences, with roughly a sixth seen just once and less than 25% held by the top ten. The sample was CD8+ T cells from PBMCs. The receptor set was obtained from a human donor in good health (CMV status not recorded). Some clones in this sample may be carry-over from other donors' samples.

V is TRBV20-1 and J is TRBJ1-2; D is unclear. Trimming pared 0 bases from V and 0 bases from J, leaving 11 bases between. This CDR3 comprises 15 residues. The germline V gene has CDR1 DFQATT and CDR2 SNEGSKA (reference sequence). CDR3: CSARDQTKANYGYTF. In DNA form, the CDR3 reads TGCAGTGCTAGAGATCAAACAAAGGCTAACTATGGCTACACCTTC.

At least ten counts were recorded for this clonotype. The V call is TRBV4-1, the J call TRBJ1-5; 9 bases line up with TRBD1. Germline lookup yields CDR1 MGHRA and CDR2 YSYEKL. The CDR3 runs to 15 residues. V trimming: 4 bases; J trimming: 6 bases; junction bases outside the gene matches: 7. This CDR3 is CASSPPGTGLQPQHF. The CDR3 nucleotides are TGCGCCAGCAGCCCCCCTGGGACAGGGCTTCAGCCCCAGCATTTT.

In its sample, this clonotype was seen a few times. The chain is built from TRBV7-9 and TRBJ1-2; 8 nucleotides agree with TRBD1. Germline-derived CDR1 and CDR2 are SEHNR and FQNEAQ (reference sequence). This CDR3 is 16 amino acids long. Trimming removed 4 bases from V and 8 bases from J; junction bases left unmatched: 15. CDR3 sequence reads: CASSSTTGTGRNGYTF. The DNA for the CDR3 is TGTGCCAGCAGCTCGACAACCGGGACAGGCCGTAACGGCTACACCTTC.

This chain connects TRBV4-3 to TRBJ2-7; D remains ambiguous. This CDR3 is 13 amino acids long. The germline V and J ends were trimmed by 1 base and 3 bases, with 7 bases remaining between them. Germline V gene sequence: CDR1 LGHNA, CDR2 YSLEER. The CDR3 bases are TGCGCCAGCAGCCAAGGTAAAAACTACGAGCAGTACTTC. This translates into CASSQGKNYEQYF.

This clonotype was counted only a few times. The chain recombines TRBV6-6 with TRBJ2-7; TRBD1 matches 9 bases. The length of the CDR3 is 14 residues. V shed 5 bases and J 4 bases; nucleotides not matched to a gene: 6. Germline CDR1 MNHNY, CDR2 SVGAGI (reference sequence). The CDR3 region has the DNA TGTGCCAGCAGTCGGGACAGGGCGGTTTACGAGCAGTACTTC. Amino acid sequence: CASSRDRAVYEQYF.

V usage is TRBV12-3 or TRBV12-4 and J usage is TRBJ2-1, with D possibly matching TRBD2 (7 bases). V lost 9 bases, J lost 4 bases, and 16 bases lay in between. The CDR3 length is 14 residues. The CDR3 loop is CASSRGGWYNEQFF. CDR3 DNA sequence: TGTGCCAGTAGTAGGGGGGGATGGTACAATGAGCAGTTCTTC.

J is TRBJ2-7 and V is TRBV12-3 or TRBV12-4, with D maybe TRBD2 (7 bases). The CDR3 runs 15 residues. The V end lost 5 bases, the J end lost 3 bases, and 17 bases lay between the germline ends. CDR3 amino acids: CASSQGAGAGYEQYF. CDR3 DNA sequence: TGTGCCAGCAGTCAAGGGGCGGGGGCCGGCTACGAGCAGTACTTC.

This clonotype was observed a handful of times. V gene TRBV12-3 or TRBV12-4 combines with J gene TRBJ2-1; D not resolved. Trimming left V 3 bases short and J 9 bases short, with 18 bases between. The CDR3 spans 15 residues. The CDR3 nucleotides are TGTGCCAGCAGTTTTGGGGTAAAGGGTGGCGGTGAGCAGTTCTTC. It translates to CASSFGVKGGGEQFF.

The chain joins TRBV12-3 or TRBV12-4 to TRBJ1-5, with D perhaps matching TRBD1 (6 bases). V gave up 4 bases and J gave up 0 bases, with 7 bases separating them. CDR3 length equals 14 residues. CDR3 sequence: CASSSDSSNQPQHF. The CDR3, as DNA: TGTGCCAGCAGTTCGGACAGTAGCAATCAGCCCCAGCATTTT.

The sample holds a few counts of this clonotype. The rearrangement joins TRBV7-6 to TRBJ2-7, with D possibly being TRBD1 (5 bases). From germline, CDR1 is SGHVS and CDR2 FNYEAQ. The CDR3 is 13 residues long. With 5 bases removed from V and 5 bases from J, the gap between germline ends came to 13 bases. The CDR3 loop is CASSADTIDEQYF. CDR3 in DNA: TGTGCCAGCAGCGCGGACACCATCGACGAGCAGTACTTC.

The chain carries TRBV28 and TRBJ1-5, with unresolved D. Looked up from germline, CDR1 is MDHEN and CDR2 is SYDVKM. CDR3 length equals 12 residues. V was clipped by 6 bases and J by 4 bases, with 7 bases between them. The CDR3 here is CASSFWNQPQHF. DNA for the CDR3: TGTGCCAGCAGCTTCTGGAATCAGCCCCAGCATTTT.

CDR3 nucleotide sequence: TGTGCCAGCAGTCCAGTCTTGGGGGCCCAAGAGACCCAGTACTTC. Translation gives CASSPVLGAQETQYF. The J gene is TRBJ2-5, the V gene TRBV7-9, with D possibly matching TRBD1 (6 bases). Trimming removed 6 bases at V and 1 base at J, with 15 bases between. The CDR3 is made up of 15 amino acids. Germline-derived CDR1 and CDR2 are SEHNR and FQNEAQ (reference sequence).

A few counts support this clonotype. The CDR3: CASSLSGGSYEQYF. CDR3 nucleotides: TGTGCCAGCAGCCTTAGCGGGGGCTCCTACGAGCAGTACTTC. J is TRBJ2-7 and V is TRBV27; 9 positions match TRBD2. J lost 0 bases, V lost 6 bases, and 3 bases had no gene match. CDR1 is MNHEY, CDR2 SMNVEV, per germline (reference sequence). This CDR3 spans 14 amino acids.

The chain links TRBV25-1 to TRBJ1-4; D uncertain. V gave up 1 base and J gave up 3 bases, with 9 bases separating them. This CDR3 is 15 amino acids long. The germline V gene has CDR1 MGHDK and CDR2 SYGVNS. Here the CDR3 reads CASSESMDPNEKLFF. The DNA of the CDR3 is TGTGCCAGCAGTGAATCAATGGACCCTAATGAAAAACTGTTTTTT.

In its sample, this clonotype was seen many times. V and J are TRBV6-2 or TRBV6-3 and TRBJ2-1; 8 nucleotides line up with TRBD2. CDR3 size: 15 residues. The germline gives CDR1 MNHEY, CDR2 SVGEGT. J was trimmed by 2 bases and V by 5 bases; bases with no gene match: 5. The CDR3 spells CASSLSGGPYNEQFF. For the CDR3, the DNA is TGTGCCAGCAGTCTGAGCGGGGGACCCTACAATGAGCAGTTCTTC.

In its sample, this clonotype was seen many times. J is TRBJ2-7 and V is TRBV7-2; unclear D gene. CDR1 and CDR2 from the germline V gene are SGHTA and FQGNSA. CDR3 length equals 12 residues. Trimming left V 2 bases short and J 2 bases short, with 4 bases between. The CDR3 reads CASSLRPYEQYF. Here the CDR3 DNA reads TGTGCCAGCAGCTTACGACCCTACGAGCAGTACTTC.

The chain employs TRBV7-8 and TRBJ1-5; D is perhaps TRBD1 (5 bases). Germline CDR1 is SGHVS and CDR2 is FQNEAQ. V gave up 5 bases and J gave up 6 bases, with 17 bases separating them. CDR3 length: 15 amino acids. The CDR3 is CASSRQGREGQPQHF. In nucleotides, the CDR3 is TGTGCCAGCAGCCGCCAGGGCAGGGAGGGTCAGCCCCAGCATTTT.

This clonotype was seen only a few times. CDR3 sequence (DNA): TGTGCCAGCAGCAAAGGGACAGCTGGCGCAGATACGCAGTATTTT. It translates to CASSKGTAGADTQYF. The chain employs TRBV12-3 or TRBV12-4 and TRBJ2-3; 7 bases line up with TRBD1. With 6 bases clipped from V and 4 bases from J, the junction kept 10 bases outside the gene matches. The CDR3 is 15 amino acids.

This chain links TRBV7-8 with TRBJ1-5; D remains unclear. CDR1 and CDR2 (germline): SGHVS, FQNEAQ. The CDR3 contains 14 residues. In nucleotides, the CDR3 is TGTGCGGTGGGTGGCCGGACGCGCAATCAGCCCCAGCATTTT. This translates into CAVGGRTRNQPQHF.